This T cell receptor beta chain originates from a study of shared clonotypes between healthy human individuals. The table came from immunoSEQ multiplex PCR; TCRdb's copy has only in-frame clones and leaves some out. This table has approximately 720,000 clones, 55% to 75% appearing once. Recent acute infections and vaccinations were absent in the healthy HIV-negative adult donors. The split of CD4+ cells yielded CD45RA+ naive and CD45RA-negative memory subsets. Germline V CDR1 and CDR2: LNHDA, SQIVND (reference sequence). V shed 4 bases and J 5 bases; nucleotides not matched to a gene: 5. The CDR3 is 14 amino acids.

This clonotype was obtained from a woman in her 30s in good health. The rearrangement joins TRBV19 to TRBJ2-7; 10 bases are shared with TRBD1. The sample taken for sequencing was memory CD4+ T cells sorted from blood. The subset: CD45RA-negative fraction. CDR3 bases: TGTGCCAGTAGTACTCGACAGGGGGCGGACGAGCAGTACTTC. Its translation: CASSTRQGADEQYF.